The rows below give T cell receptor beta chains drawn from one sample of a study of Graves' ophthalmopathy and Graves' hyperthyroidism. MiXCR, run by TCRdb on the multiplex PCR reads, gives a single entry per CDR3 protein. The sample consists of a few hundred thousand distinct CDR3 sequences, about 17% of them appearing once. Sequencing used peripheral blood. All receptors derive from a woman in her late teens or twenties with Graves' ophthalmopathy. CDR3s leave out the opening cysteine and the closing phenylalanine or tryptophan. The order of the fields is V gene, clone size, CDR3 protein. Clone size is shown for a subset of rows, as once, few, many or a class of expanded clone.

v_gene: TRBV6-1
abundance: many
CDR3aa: AGSRQGGEQY

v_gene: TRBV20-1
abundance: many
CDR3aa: SARPGILSNQPQH

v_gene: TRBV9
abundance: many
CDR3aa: ASSVRSGGYYGYT

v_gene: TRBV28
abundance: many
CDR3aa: ASRSTGTGGAF

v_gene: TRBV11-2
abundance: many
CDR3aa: ASSFMGSNTGKLF

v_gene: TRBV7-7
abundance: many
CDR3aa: ASSLEPEDGSSYGYT

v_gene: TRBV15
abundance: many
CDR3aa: ATSRRLRPGQGISYEQY

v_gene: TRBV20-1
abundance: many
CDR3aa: SAREAFGGLAEVVTETQY

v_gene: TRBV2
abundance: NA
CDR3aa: ASTGGARAKNIQY

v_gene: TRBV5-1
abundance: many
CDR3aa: ASRGGAEAF

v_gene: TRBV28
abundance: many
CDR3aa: ASSFVGQISYEQY

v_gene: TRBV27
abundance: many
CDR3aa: ASSRTGVAEAF

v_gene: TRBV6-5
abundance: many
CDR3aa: ASRGIGETQY

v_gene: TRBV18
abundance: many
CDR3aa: ASSPLHPSAYGYT

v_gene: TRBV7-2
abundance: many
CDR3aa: ASSLGAVKAYEQY

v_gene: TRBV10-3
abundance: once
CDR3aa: AIQITGNTEAF

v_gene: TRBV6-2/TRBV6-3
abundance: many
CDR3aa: ASSYSGTGRTEAF

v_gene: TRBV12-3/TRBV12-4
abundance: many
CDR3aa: ASSFGSRTEAF

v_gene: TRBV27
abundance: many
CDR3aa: ASKAATVSETQY

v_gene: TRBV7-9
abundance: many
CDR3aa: ASRDSNTEAF

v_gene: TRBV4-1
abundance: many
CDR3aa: ASSQDRTVSYEQY

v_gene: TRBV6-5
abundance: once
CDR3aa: ASSYEVGQGSSEQY

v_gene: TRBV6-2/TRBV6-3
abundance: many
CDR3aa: ASRPSNSKETQY

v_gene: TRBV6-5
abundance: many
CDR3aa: ASSYIQVAPLR

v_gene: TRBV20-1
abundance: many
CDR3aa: SARGRQGRETQY

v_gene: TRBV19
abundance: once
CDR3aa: ASATGTRTYEQY

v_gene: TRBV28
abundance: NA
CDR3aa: ASSLYRNTEAF

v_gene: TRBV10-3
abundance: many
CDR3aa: ATSPQREETQY

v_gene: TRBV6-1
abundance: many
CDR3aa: ASSEATPDYGYT

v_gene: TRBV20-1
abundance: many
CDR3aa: SARSNMNTEAF

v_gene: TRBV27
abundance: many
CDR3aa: ASSYGRTYGYT

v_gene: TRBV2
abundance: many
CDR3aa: ASSKQGARGTGELF

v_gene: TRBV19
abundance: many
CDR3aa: ASSYRDRVYTQY

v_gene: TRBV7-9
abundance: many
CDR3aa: ASSLVGLIGYEQY

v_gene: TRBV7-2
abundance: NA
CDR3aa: ASSFWVDRGEQY

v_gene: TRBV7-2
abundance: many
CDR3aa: ASSLDRSAQY

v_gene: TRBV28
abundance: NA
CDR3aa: ATRGGYRGSTEAF

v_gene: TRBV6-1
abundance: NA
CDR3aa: ASTEDANTGELF

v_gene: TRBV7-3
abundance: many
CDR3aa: ASSPHSGVNTGELF

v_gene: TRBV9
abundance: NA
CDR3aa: ASSVGDRGRVETQY

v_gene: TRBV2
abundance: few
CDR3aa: ASRPDSEQY

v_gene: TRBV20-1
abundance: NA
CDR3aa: SARDRLGQGDYGYT

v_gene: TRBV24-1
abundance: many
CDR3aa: ATSPGGPNTEAF